One T cell receptor (beta chain) is described in this entry. The antigen is unknown. TCRdb keeps only in-frame clones here, not all; method: immunoSEQ multiplex PCR. The sample yields around 130,000 clones, approximately 85% seen once. These data are taken from a study of T cell responses to AZD1222 COVID-19 vaccine. Overall study findings and caveats: The donors showed a predominance of white British ancestry and of females, with possible underestimation of clonal diversity. Unmutated variant regions are reportedly targeted by nearly half of spike-specific TCRs. Repertoire samples came only from after the peak T cell response.

V was clipped by 4 bases and J by 8 bases; unmatched bases: 6. This CDR3 is 14 amino acids long. Germline CDR1 reads SGHRS; CDR2 reads YFSETQ. The source material was peripheral blood, sampled on day 0 of AZD1222 vaccination. The clonotype was recovered from an adult in good health. This chain joins TRBV5-1 and TRBJ1-4; 9 bases map to TRBD1. In DNA form, the CDR3 reads TGCGCCAGCAGCATACAGGGGGCGGAGGAAAAACTGTTTTTT. It codes for CASSIQGAEEKLFF.